This T cell receptor (beta chain) was sequenced for a study of T cells in localized non-small cell lung cancer. Trimming took off 6 bases at V and 7 bases at J, with 12 bases between the two ends. The CDR3 length is 13 residues. Germline-derived CDR1 and CDR2 are MNHNY and SVGAGI (reference sequence). Broader study findings: The greatest T cell clonality was found in uninvolved adjacent lung (higher than in tumor). A median approximately 57 of the top 100 tumor clones appeared in adjacent lung. Among blood samples, higher T cell density accompanied longer overall survival. Investigators sequenced only a single tumor region, leaving heterogeneity possible.

The data were produced by immunoSEQ multiplex PCR, yet TCRdb's version contains in-frame clones alone and is incomplete. The sample has approximately 76,000 clones; around 82% are singletons. A note on this clone: Its cognate antigen is unknown.

The sequence came from a female donor of 60 years or more with stage I lung adenocarcinoma. This sequence joins TRBV6-6 and TRBJ1-4, with D perhaps matching TRBD1 (6 bases). The sequenced sample was peripheral blood, obtained before any cancer treatment. CDR3 loop: CASSLGGREKLFF. In DNA form, the CDR3 reads TGTGCCAGCAGCCTAGGGGGGCGTGAAAAACTGTTTTTT.